These 5 T cell receptor beta chains came from one sample sequenced in a study of blood T cell repertoires in COVID-19. TCRdb keeps only in-frame clones here, not all; method: immunoSEQ multiplex PCR. The sample yields about 220,000 clones, approximately 80% seen once. Input material: peripheral blood. These receptors were obtained from a man in his forties or fifties who had recovered from COVID-19.

J is TRBJ1-2 and V is TRBV6-5; maybe TRBD1 (5 bases). Between the trimmed V and J ends, which lost 9 bases and 7 bases, there was a span of 18 bases. This CDR3 is 13 amino acids long. Germline V gives CDR1 MNHEY, CDR2 SVGAGI. CDR3 DNA sequence: TGTGCCAGTGGGGGGGGACGTGGGTTTGGCTACACCTTC. Residues: CASGGGRGFGYTF.

This clone was seen a few times. The chain has TRBV19 and TRBJ1-5; weak D call: TRBD1 (5 bases). Deletions cut 5 bases from V and 9 bases from J, with 14 bases between. The germline CDR1 and CDR2 sequences are LNHDA and SQIVND (reference sequence). This CDR3 comprises 13 residues. The CDR3 spells CASSPTGWGPQHF. As DNA, the CDR3 is TGTGCCAGTAGTCCAACAGGCTGGGGGCCCCAGCATTTT.

The V call is TRBV11-3, the J call TRBJ2-7; D is perhaps TRBD1 (6 bases). CDR1 and CDR2 from the germline V gene are SGHNT and YENEEA. CDR3 length equals 17 residues. The V and J ends lost 0 bases and 4 bases respectively, with 19 bases between them. The CDR3: CASSLDRARTEWYEQYF. As DNA, the CDR3 is TGTGCCAGCAGCTTAGATCGAGCAAGGACAGAGTGGTACGAGCAGTACTTC.

The rearrangement links TRBV7-9 to TRBJ2-2; D not resolved. The CDR3 contains 13 residues. V dropped 2 bases and J dropped 2 bases, with 3 bases sitting between them. Looked up from germline, CDR1 is SEHNR and CDR2 is FQNEAQ (reference sequence). The CDR3 region is CASSLRNTGELFF. As DNA, the CDR3 is TGTGCCAGCAGCTTACGTAACACCGGGGAGCTGTTTTTT.

This clone was picked up a small number of times. This chain connects TRBV2 to TRBJ2-7; D is uncertain. The CDR3 totals 14 residues. Germline V gives CDR1 SNHLY, CDR2 FYNNEI. Trimming left V 3 bases short and J 3 bases short, with 12 bases between. The CDR3 is CASSDFQANYEQYF. For the CDR3, the DNA is TGTGCCAGCAGTGATTTTCAGGCGAACTACGAGCAGTACTTC.